The clone carrying this T cell receptor beta chain has more than one count but fewer than ten. Antigen unknown. The CDR3 is 16 residues long. V lost 0 bases, J lost 0 bases, and 5 bases stayed unmatched. Germline-derived CDR1 and CDR2 are ENHRY and SYGVKD. The data were taken from a study of CD8 T cells in ankylosing spondylitis. General study findings and limits: Seemingly distinctive of ankylosing spondylitis blood was a TCR beta motif formed by eight highly homologous variants. Relatively rare in peripheral blood, disease-linked clones were also CD8+.

TCRdb reanalysed the 5' RACE reads using MiXCR and keeps one entry per CDR3 protein. The sample has over 450,000 distinct CDR3 sequences, about 13% seen once. Input material: blood, either unsorted or a sorted T cell fraction (not recorded which). The sequence was collected from a male donor with ankylosing spondylitis. The chain combines TRBV10-3 with TRBJ2-7, with TRBD2 identical over 7 bases. CDR3 loop: CAISESRGRGSYEQYV. The CDR3 DNA reads as TGTGCCATCAGTGAGTCCCGAGGGAGGGGCTCCTACGAGCAGTACGTC.